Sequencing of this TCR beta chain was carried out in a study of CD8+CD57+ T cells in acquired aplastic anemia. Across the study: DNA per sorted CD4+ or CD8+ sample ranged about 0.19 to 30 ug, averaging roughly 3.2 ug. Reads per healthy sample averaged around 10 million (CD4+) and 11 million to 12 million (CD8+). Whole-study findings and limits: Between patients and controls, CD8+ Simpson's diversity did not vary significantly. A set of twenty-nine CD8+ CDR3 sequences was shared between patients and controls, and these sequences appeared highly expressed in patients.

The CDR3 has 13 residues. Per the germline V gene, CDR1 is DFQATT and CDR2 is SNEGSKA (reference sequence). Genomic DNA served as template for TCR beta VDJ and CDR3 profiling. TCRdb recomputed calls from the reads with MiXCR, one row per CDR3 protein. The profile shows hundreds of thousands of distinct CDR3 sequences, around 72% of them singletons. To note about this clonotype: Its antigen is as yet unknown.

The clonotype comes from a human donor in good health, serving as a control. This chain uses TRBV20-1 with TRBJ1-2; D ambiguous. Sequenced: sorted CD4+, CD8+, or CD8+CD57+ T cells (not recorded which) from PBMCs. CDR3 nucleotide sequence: TGCAGCGTTGAAGGACGACGGGTTGATGGCTACACCTTC. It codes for CSVEGRRVDGYTF.